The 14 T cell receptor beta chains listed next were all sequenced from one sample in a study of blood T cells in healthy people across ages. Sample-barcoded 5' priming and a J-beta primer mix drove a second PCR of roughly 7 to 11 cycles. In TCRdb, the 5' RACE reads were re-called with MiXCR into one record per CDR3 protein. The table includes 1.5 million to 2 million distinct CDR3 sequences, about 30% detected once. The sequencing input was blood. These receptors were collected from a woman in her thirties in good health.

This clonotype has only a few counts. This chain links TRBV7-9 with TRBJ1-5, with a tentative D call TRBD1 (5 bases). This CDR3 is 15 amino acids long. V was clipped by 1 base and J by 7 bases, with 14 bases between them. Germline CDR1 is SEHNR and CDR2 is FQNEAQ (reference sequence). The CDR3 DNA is TGTGCCAGCAGCTTAGGTTTAGGGGTCTGGCAGCCCCAGCATTTT. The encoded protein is CASSLGLGVWQPQHF.

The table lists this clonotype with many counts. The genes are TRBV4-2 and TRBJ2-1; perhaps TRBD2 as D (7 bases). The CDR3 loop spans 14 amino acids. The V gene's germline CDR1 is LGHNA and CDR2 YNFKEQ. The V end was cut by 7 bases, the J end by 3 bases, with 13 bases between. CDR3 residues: CASKRGGDYNEQFF. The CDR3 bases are TGTGCCAGCAAGAGGGGGGGCGACTACAATGAGCAGTTCTTC.

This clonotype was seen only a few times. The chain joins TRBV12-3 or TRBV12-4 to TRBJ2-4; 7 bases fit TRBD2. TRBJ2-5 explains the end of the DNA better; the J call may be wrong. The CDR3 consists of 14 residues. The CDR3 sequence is CASSFPGGKETQYF. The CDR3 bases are TGTGCCAGCAGTTTCCCCGGGGGGAAAGAGACCCAGTACTTC.

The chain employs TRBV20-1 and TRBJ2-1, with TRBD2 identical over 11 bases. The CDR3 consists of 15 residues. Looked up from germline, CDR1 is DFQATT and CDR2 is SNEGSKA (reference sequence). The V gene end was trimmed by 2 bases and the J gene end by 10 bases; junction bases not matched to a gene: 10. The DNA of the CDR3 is TGCAGTGCTAGAATCCTAGCGGGGGGCCGGTGGGAGCAGTTCTTC. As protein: CSARILAGGRWEQFF.

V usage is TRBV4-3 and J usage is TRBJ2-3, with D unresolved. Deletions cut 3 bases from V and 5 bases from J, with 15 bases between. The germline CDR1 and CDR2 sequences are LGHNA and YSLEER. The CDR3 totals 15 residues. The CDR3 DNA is TGCGCCAGCAGCCAGGAGACAAAGGTCGTAGATACGCAGTATTTT. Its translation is CASSQETKVVDTQYF.

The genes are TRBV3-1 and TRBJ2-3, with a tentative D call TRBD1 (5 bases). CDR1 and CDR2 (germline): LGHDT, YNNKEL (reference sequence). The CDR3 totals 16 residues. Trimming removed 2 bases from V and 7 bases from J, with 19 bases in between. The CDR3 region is CASSQWTRQPRNTQYF. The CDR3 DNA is TGTGCCAGCAGCCAATGGACACGACAGCCGCGGAATACGCAGTATTTT.

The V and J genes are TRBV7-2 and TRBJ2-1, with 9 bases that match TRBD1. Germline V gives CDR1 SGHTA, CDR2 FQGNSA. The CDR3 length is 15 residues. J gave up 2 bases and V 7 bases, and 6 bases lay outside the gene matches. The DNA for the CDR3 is TGTGCCAGCATACAAGGGACAGGGACCTACAATGAGCAGTTCTTC. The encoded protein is CASIQGTGTYNEQFF.

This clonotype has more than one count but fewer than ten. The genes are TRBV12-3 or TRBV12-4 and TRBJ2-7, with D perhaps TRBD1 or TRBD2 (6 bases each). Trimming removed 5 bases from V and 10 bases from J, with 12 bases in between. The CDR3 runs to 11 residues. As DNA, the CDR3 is TGTGCCAGCAGTCGGAGGGGGGTACAGTACTTC. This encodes CASSRRGVQYF.

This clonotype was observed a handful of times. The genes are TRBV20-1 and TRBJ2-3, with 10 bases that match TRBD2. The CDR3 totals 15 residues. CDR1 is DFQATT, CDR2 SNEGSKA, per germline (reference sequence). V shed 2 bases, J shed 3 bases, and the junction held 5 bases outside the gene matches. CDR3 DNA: TGCAGTGCTAGATGGGCTAGCGGGAGAACAGATACGCAGTATTTT. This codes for CSARWASGRTDTQYF.

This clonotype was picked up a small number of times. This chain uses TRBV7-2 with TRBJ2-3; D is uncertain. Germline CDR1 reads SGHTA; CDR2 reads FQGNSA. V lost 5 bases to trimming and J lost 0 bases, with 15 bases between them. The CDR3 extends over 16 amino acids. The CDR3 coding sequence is TGTGCCAGCAGCGTCCAGCCGGCAGCGAGCACAGATACGCAGTATTTT. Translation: CASSVQPAASTDTQYF.

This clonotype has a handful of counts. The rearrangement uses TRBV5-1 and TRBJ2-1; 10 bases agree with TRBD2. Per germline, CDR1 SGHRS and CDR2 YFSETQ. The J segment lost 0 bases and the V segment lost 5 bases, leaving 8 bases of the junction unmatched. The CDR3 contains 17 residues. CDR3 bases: TGCGCCAGCAGGAGGGGTGGGACTAGCGACTCCTACAATGAGCAGTTCTTC. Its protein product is CASRRGGTSDSYNEQFF.

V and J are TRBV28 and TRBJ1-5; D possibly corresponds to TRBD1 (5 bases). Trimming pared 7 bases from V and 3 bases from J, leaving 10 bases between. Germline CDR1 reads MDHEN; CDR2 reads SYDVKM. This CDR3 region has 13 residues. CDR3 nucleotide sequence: TGTGCCAGCATGGGGGGTCTCAATCAGCCCCAGCATTTT. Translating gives CASMGGLNQPQHF.

The CDR3 sequence is CASSTRLAGEFADTQYF. In nucleotides, the CDR3 is TGTGCCAGCAGCACTCGACTAGCGGGAGAGTTCGCAGATACGCAGTATTTT. The chain employs TRBV9 and TRBJ2-3; TRBD2 aligns across 12 bases. Germline V gene data show CDR1 as SGDLS and CDR2 as YYNGEE. This CDR3 contains 17 residues. The V and J ends lost 4 bases and 4 bases, in that order; junction bases with no gene match: 10.

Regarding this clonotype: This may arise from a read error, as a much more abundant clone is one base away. CDR3 in DNA: TGTGCCAGCAGCGGCTCGACAGGGGTGGGCGAGCAGTACTTC. Its protein is CASSGSTGVGEQYF. This chain connects TRBV5-5 to TRBJ2-7; TRBD1 matches at 8 bases. V lost 4 bases to trimming and J lost 6 bases; unmatched junction nucleotides: 9. Germline V CDR1 and CDR2: SGHKS, YYEKEE (reference sequence). The CDR3 covers 14 residues.